A selection of T cell receptor beta chains follows, all from one sample in a study of a mutant IDH1 vaccine in newly diagnosed glioma. These receptors have no known antigen. TCRdb keeps only in-frame clones here, not all; method: immunoSEQ multiplex PCR. The sample holds about 34,000 clones, more than 75% seen once. The sequences come from PBMCs, collected from a glioma patient whose treatment included an IDH1 peptide vaccine. The receptors were sampled from a woman between 25 and 40 years old with glioma. Each CDR3 is given with its conserved first and last residue. The D gene is left open where the match is weak. Only part of the rows carry a size: once, few, many, or a class if the clone is expanded.

- | - | 14 | TRBJ1-5 | TRBV18 | CASSPLGSGEPQHF | TGTGCCAGCTCACCTTTAGGCTCTGGTGAGCCCCAGCATTTT
once | - | 15 | TRBJ1-4 | TRBV5-4 | CASSLDPGRVEKLFF | TGTGCCAGCAGCTTGGATCCGGGACGGGTAGAAAAACTGTTTTTT
- | TRBD1 | 15 | TRBJ1-2 | TRBV19 | CASSIRADRTNGYTF | TGTGCCAGTAGTATTAGGGCGGACAGGACGAATGGCTACACCTTC
- | - | 16 | TRBJ2-7 | TRBV4-3 | CASSQDTPGEVYEQYF | TGCGCCAGCAGCCAAGATACCCCAGGGGAGGTGTACGAGCAGTACTTC
- | - | 15 | TRBJ2-2 | TRBV9 | CASSAAGTSTGELFF | TGTGCCAGCAGCGCAGCCGGGACATCTACCGGGGAGCTGTTTTTT
- | - | 14 | TRBJ2-3 | TRBV9 | CASSVAQGANTQYF | TGTGCCAGCAGCGTAGCCCAGGGCGCTAATACGCAGTATTTT
- | TRBD2 | 17 | TRBJ2-5 | TRBV7-2 | CASSLAGGLAGRETQYF | TGTGCCAGCAGCTTAGCTGGGGGACTAGCGGGGCGGGAGACCCAGTACTTC
- | TRBD2 | 17 | TRBJ2-1 | TRBV4-1 | CASSQDLLASGYNEQFF | TGCGCCAGCAGCCAAGACTTATTGGCTAGCGGATACAATGAGCAGTTCTTC
once | - | 12 | TRBJ2-7 | TRBV29-1 | CSAASFAYEQYF | TGCAGCGCCGCCTCGTTTGCTTACGAGCAGTACTTC
- | TRBD1 | 17 | TRBJ1-2 | TRBV5-6 | CASSLAQQGAVIYGYTF | TGTGCCAGCAGCTTGGCCCAACAGGGGGCCGTTATCTATGGCTACACCTTC
once | - | 15 | TRBJ1-1 | TRBV5-1 | CASRRGVTMNTEAFF | TGCGCCAGCAGACGGGGGGTCACCATGAACACTGAAGCTTTCTTT
once | TRBD1 | 14 | TRBJ1-5 | TRBV7-9 | CASSFDRDTEPQHF | TGTGCCAGCAGCTTCGACAGGGACACAGAGCCCCAGCATTTT
- | - | 15 | TRBJ2-7 | TRBV19 | CASSIVGRPLYEQYF | TGTGCCAGTAGTATTGTGGGACGTCCCCTCTACGAGCAGTACTTC
- | TRBD1 | 15 | TRBJ1-2 | TRBV4-3 | CASSQEGTANYGYTF | TGCGCCAGCAGCCAAGAGGGGACAGCTAACTATGGCTACACCTTC
- | TRBD1 | 15 | TRBJ1-2 | TRBV5-6 | CASSPDTGGARGYTF | TGTGCCAGCAGCCCGGATACAGGGGGCGCGAGGGGCTACACCTTC
- | - | 13 | TRBJ2-1 | TRBV5-4 | CASINPSYNEQFF | TGTGCCAGCATCAACCCATCCTACAATGAGCAGTTCTTC
- | TRBD1 | 15 | TRBJ1-1 | TRBV15 | CATSKTGESLAEAFF | TGTGCCACCAGCAAAACAGGGGAGAGTTTGGCTGAAGCTTTCTTT
- | TRBD1 | 13 | TRBJ1-4 | TRBV6-5 | CASTPDRGEKLFF | TGTGCCAGCACCCCCGACAGGGGTGAAAAACTGTTTTTT
- | - | 13 | TRBJ2-7 | TRBV7-6 | CASNPGRVYEQYF | TGTGCCAGCAACCCGGGAAGGGTCTACGAGCAGTACTTC
- | - | 15 | TRBJ1-4 | TRBV6-1 | CASSALLAGSEKLFF | TGTGCCAGCAGTGCGTTGCTGGCCGGGAGTGAAAAACTGTTTTTT
- | - | 13 | TRBJ1-3 | TRBV5-4 | CASSGGAGNTIYF | TGTGCCAGCAGCGGTGGAGCTGGAAACACCATATATTTT
- | TRBD1 | 16 | TRBJ1-2 | TRBV11-2 | CASSPLQGVPYYGYTF | TGTGCCAGCAGCCCACTCCAGGGGGTACCCTACTATGGCTACACCTTC
- | - | 16 | TRBJ2-5 | TRBV9 | CASSPAHLAGRETQYF | TGTGCCAGCAGTCCCGCTCACCTAGCAGGAAGGGAGACCCAGTACTTC
- | TRBD1 | 15 | TRBJ1-4 | TRBV5-6 | CASSGTGARTEKLFF | TGTGCCAGCAGCGGAACAGGGGCTCGGACTGAAAAACTGTTTTTT